This is a list of T cell receptor beta chains from one sample in a study of blood T cell repertoires in COVID-19. Assay used: immunoSEQ multiplex PCR; TCRdb lists only in-frame clones, some missing. Of 100,000 to 150,000 clones detected, approximately 74% appear once; the ten largest clones hold 1.5% to 2%. The specimen was peripheral blood. Receptors originate from a woman between 65 and 79 years old with acute or convalescent COVID-19. Each CDR3 is given with its conserved first and last residue. The D gene is left open where the match is weak. The size field is filled for only some rows; it gives once, few, many or a size class.

d_call clone_size j_call v_call cdr3_nt cdr3_aa
TRBD2 . TRBJ2-7 TRBV6-1 TGTGCCAGTACTAGCGGGAGTTTCAACGAGCAGTACTTC CASTSGSFNEQYF
TRBD1 . TRBJ2-7 TRBV7-2 TGTGCCAGCAGCCCGGGACAGAGGAACTACGAGCAGTACTTC CASSPGQRNYEQYF
TRBD1 . TRBJ1-4 TRBV3-1/TRBV3-2 TGTGCCAGCAGCCAAGATCTTAGGTACAGGGGGGATGAAAAACTGTTTTTT CASSQDLRYRGDEKLFF
TRBD2 . TRBJ2-2 TRBV7-9 TGTGCCTTTCCGGGACTAGCGGGAGGCGGGGAGCTGTTTTTT CAFPGLAGGGELFF
TRBD2 many TRBJ2-7 TRBV5-1 TGCGCCAGCAGCTTAGCGGGAGGGACCTACGAGCAGTACTTC CASSLAGGTYEQYF
TRBD2 few TRBJ2-3 TRBV6-5 TGTGCCAGCAGTAGAAGCGGGACTAGCACAGATACGCAGTATTTT CASSRSGTSTDTQYF
. . TRBJ2-3 TRBV18 TGTGCCAGCTCCCACCGGGACAGGGGGCGACTAGCGGGAGGATTCATATCGCCAGATACGCAGTATTTT CASSHRDRGRLAGGFISPDTQYF
. . TRBJ1-3 TRBV7-3 TGTGCCAGCAGCTTAACGAGTTTAGGGGCACGGGCCCGATATTTT CASSLTSLGARARYF
. . TRBJ2-7 TRBV4-1 TGCGCCAGCAGCCGAGAACAGGGTTACGAGCAGTACTTC CASSREQGYEQYF
. . TRBJ2-5 TRBV5-4 TGTGCCAGCAGCTTGAGGACAGGGAGGGGGGAGACCCAGTACTTC CASSLRTGRGETQYF
TRBD2 . TRBJ2-2 TRBV11-2 TGTGCCAGCAGCAGTCGCGGGAGTGGGACCGGGGAGCTGTTTTTT CASSSRGSGTGELFF
TRBD1 . TRBJ1-6 TRBV10-2 TGCGCCAGCCGGCGGCAGGGGGACAATTCACCCCTCCACTTT CASRRQGDNSPLHF
. few TRBJ1-2 TRBV4-1 TGCGCCAGCAGCCAACCTTACGAGCTTTATGGCTACACCTTC CASSQPYELYGYTF
. . TRBJ1-5 TRBV4-1 TGCGCCAGCAGCCAAGATTTGCAGAGGCGACAGCCCCAGCATTTT CASSQDLQRRQPQHF
TRBD2 . TRBJ2-7 TRBV7-8 TGTGCCAGCAGCTCCGGGACTAGCGGGAGCTACGAGCAGTACTTC CASSSGTSGSYEQYF
. . TRBJ2-1 TRBV18 TGTGCCAGCTCACCTCAATATGAGCAGTTCTTC CASSPQYEQFF
TRBD1 . TRBJ2-7 TRBV28 TGTGCCAGCAAATGGACAGGGGAGGCCTACGAGCAGTACTTC CASKWTGEAYEQYF
. . TRBJ1-4 TRBV7-9 TGTGCCAGCAGCTCGGACAGCCTTAATGAAAAACTGTTTTTT CASSSDSLNEKLFF
TRBD1 . TRBJ1-6 TRBV7-8 TGTGCCAGCAGCTTAGGAACAGGGGGGTTGGATTCACCCCTCCACTTT CASSLGTGGLDSPLHF
. . TRBJ2-1 TRBV20-1 TGCAGTGCTAGTGACGTCTCCAGGAATTACAATGAGCAGTTCTTC CSASDVSRNYNEQFF
TRBD2 few TRBJ2-1 TRBV11-2 TGTGCCAGCAGCTTCGCTGGGAGGGGAACGGTCTTC CASSFAGRGTVF
. . TRBJ1-4 TRBV24-1 TGTGCCACCAGTGATTTCACACAGGGATCGGAAAAACTGTTTTTT CATSDFTQGSEKLFF
. many TRBJ1-2 TRBV7-2 TGTGCCAGCAGCTTAGCCAGGGGCCATTCGGGCTACACCTTC CASSLARGHSGYTF
. . TRBJ1-5 TRBV21-1 TGTGCCAGCAGCAAGCCGCCAGGGGGGCATCAGCCCCAGCATTTT CASSKPPGGHQPQHF
. . TRBJ1-4 TRBV7-2 TGTGCCAGCAGCTTAGCGGGGGCCTCAACTAATGAAAAACTGTTTTTT CASSLAGASTNEKLFF
TRBD1 . TRBJ2-2 TRBV5-1 TGCGCCAGCAGCTCTGGACAGGGAGGAACCGGGGAGCTGTTTTTT CASSSGQGGTGELFF
. . TRBJ1-6 TRBV5-6 TGTGCCAGCAGCTACGACCCGGGTTTTAATTCACCCCTCCACTTT CASSYDPGFNSPLHF
. . TRBJ2-2 TRBV5-1 TGCGCCAGCAGCCCCGGAGACTCTACCGGGGAGCTGTTTTTT CASSPGDSTGELFF
TRBD1 few TRBJ2-1 TRBV4-1 TGCGCCAGCAGCCATAACGGACAGGGTATGGATGAGCAGTTCTTC CASSHNGQGMDEQFF
. . TRBJ2-5 TRBV28 TGTGCCAGCAGTTTATCAGGGGAGACCCAGTACTTC CASSLSGETQYF
. . TRBJ1-2 TRBV29-1 TGCAGCGTTGAGAGATTGGGACTTAACTATGGCTACACCTTC CSVERLGLNYGYTF
TRBD1 . TRBJ2-2 TRBV27 TGTGCCAGCAGCCATCGACAGGGGGGCGGGGAGCTGTTTTTT CASSHRQGGGELFF
TRBD2 . TRBJ2-1 TRBV5-5 TGTGCCAGCAGTCGACTAGCGGGAGTAGGGGAGCAGTTCTTC CASSRLAGVGEQFF
. many TRBJ1-2 TRBV29-1 TGCAGCGTTGAAGAGCGGGGTGTAGGCTATGGCTACACCTTC CSVEERGVGYGYTF
. . TRBJ2-2 TRBV6-4 TGTGCCAGCAGTGCCGGAGGGCTGGGCACCGGGGAGCTGTTTTTT CASSAGGLGTGELFF
TRBD1 . TRBJ2-2 TRBV5-1 TGCGCCAGCAGCGAAGGGACAGGGGTTACCGGGGAGCTGTTTTTT CASSEGTGVTGELFF
. . TRBJ2-3 TRBV7-6 TGTGCCAGCAGCTTAGCCCCACGGGGGACGAGGGATACGCAGTATTTT CASSLAPRGTRDTQYF
. . TRBJ1-1 TRBV6-7 TGTGCCAGCAGTTGTGTCCTTGTCAGGGTAGACACTGAAGCTTTCTTT CASSCVLVRVDTEAFF
. once TRBJ2-1 TRBV4-1 TGCGCCAGCAGCCAAGACGGGGTATTCTACAATGAGCAGTTCTTC CASSQDGVFYNEQFF
. . TRBJ1-5 TRBV15 TGTGCCACCAGCAGAGACGGGGGGTCGGAACAGCCCCAGCATTTT CATSRDGGSEQPQHF
. once TRBJ2-7 TRBV12-5 TGTGCTAGTGGCCTCCCTTCCTGGCAGTACTTC CASGLPSWQYF
. . TRBJ2-5 TRBV10-2 TGCGCCAGCGGAGGAGGGGGCAGACAGACCCAGTACTTC CASGGGGRQTQYF
TRBD1 few TRBJ1-5 TRBV28 TGTGCCAGCAGTACCTCCGGGACAGGGGGTAATCAGCCCCAGCATTTT CASSTSGTGGNQPQHF
TRBD1 few TRBJ2-2 TRBV2 TGTGCCAGCAGCCTGACAGGGGGCGAGACCGGGGAGCTGTTTTTT CASSLTGGETGELFF
. . TRBJ1-2 TRBV7-2 TGTGCCAGCAGCTTAGCCCCAGGGAACAACTATGGCTACACCTTC CASSLAPGNNYGYTF
TRBD1 . TRBJ2-1 TRBV7-2 TGTGCCAGCAGCTCCAGGACAGGGAGCTCCTACAATGAGCAGTTCTTC CASSSRTGSSYNEQFF
TRBD1 . TRBJ1-6 TRBV19 TGTGCCACTCGGACAGGGCAGGGGTCACCCCTCCACTTT CATRTGQGSPLHF
. . TRBJ2-5 TRBV29-1 TGCAGCGTTGAAGCGGGATCCTGGGAGACCCAGTACTTC CSVEAGSWETQYF
TRBD1 . TRBJ1-3 TRBV2 TGTGCCAGCAGTCGGGACAGGGGTGGAAACACCATATATTTT CASSRDRGGNTIYF
. . TRBJ2-5 TRBV7-7 TGTGCTAGCAGCTCAACCCAGTCGGAGACCCAGTACTTC CASSSTQSETQYF
. once TRBJ2-5 TRBV19 TGTGCCAGTAGTAGGTTATTAGGGGGAGAGACCCAGTACTTC CASSRLLGGETQYF